This T cell receptor (beta chain) was recovered during a study of T cell repertoires in cytomegalovirus infection. Turning to the study itself: Carrying CMV and the relevant HLA type showed in public TCR beta signatures.

CDR1 is MGHRA, CDR2 YSYEKL, per germline. Deletions cut 1 base from V and 2 bases from J, with 12 bases between. The CDR3 has 16 residues. TCRdb reprocessed the reads via MiXCR and lists one record per CDR3 protein. Here the sample spans fewer than 300,000 distinct CDR3 sequences, roughly 24% being singletons. The study's findings and limits: The study identified carriers of CMV plus the relevant HLA from cumulative public TCR beta family frequency. Across the ex vivo response, the dominant clonotypes were HLA-C-restricted CMV-specific TCR beta clonotypes.

Regarding this clonotype: Antigen specificity is unknown.

Sequencing was performed on PBMCs. The rearrangement links TRBV4-1 to TRBJ2-1; D remains ambiguous. The receptor comes from a human donor in good health (CMV status not recorded). Some clones in this sample may be carry-over from other donors' samples. The DNA of the CDR3 is TGCGCCAGCAGCCAAGTCTTTAAGGGCCCCTACAATGAGCAGTTCTTC. Residues: CASSQVFKGPYNEQFF.